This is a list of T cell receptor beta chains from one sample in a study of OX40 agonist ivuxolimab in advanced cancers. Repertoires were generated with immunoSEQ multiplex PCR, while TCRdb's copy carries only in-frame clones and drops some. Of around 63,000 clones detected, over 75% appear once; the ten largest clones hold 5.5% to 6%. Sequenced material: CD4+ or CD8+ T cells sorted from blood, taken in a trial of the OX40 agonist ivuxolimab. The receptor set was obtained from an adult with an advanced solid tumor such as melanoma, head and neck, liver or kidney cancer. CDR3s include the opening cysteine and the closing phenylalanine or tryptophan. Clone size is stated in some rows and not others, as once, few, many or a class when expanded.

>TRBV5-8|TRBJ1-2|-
CASSPRGKEDYGYTF
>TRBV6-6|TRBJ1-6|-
CASSSNLAGRNSPLHF
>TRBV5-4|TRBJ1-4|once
CASSSRQGVNEKLFF
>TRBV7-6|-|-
CASGGGSGSEQYF
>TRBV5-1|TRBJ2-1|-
CASMKGTGSNEQFF
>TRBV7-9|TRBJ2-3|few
CASSLDDSDSRTDTQYF
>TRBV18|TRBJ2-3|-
CASSPRLAGGKDTQYF
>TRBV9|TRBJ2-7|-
CASSGSRYEQYF
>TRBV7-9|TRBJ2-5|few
CASRETGMQETQYF
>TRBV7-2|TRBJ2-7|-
CASSSNTVSYEQYF
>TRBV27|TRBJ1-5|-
CASSFHDGNQPQHF
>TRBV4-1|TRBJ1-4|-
CASSQDYSNEKLFF
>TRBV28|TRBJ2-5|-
CASSRDRGYQETQYF
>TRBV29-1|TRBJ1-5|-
CSVVEGITQPQHF
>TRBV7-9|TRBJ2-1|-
CASPLTQGDYEQFF
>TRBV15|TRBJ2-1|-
CATSRELHEQFF
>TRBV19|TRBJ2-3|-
CASSRKGRETDTQYF
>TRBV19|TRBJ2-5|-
CASSEVGDTLLGETQYF
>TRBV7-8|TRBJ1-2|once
CASSLASSPGIDGYTF
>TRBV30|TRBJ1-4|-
CAWRGTINEKLFF
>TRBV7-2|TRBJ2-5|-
CASSTTGSETQYF
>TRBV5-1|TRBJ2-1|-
CASSPPGRASGYNEQFF
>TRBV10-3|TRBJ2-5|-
CAAASGETQYF
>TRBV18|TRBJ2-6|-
CASSQPTVTRLGANVLTF
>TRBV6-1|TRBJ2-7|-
CASSTIRDSSYEQYF
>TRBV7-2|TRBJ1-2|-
CASSPTSLQGDYGYTF
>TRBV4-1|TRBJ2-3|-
CASSLRQGGTDTQYF
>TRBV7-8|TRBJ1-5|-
CASSLVVGQGPNQPQHF
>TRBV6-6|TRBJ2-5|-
CASSYFGVRETQYF
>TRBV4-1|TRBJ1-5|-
CASSPREGAIMQPQHF
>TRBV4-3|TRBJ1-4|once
CASSHRLLGQLNEKLFF
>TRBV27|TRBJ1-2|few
CASSLGPAYGYTF
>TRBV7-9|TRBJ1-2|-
CASSISSSWDRDTYGYTF
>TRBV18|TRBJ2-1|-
CASSLDRGRGDNEQFF
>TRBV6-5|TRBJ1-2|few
CASTFSGDGYTF
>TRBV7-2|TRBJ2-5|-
CASSLASSQETQYF
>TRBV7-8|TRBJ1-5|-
CASSLGVGQPQHF
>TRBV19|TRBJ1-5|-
CASSRGIRGNQPQHF
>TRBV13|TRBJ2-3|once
CASSFPQEAGLTDTQYF
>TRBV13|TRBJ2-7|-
CASSFGSQGAYSYEQYF
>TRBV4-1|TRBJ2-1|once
CASSQVNSGISYNEQFF
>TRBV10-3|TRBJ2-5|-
CAIKRGTSGNHFGETQYF